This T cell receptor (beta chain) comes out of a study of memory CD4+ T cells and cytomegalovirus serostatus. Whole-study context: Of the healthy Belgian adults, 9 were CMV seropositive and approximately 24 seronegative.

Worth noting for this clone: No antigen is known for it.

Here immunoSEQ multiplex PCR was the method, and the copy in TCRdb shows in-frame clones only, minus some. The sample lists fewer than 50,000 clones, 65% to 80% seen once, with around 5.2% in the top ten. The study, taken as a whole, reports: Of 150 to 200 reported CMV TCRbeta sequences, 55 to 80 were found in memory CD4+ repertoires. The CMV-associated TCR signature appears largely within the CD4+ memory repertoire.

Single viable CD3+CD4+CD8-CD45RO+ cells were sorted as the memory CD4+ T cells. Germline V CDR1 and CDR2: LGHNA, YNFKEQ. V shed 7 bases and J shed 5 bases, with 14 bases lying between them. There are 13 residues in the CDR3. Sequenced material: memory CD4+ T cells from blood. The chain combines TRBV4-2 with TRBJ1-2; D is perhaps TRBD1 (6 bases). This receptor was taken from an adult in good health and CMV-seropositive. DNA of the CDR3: TGTGCCAGCACCTCGGACAGATGGTATGGCTACACCTTC. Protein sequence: CASTSDRWYGYTF.